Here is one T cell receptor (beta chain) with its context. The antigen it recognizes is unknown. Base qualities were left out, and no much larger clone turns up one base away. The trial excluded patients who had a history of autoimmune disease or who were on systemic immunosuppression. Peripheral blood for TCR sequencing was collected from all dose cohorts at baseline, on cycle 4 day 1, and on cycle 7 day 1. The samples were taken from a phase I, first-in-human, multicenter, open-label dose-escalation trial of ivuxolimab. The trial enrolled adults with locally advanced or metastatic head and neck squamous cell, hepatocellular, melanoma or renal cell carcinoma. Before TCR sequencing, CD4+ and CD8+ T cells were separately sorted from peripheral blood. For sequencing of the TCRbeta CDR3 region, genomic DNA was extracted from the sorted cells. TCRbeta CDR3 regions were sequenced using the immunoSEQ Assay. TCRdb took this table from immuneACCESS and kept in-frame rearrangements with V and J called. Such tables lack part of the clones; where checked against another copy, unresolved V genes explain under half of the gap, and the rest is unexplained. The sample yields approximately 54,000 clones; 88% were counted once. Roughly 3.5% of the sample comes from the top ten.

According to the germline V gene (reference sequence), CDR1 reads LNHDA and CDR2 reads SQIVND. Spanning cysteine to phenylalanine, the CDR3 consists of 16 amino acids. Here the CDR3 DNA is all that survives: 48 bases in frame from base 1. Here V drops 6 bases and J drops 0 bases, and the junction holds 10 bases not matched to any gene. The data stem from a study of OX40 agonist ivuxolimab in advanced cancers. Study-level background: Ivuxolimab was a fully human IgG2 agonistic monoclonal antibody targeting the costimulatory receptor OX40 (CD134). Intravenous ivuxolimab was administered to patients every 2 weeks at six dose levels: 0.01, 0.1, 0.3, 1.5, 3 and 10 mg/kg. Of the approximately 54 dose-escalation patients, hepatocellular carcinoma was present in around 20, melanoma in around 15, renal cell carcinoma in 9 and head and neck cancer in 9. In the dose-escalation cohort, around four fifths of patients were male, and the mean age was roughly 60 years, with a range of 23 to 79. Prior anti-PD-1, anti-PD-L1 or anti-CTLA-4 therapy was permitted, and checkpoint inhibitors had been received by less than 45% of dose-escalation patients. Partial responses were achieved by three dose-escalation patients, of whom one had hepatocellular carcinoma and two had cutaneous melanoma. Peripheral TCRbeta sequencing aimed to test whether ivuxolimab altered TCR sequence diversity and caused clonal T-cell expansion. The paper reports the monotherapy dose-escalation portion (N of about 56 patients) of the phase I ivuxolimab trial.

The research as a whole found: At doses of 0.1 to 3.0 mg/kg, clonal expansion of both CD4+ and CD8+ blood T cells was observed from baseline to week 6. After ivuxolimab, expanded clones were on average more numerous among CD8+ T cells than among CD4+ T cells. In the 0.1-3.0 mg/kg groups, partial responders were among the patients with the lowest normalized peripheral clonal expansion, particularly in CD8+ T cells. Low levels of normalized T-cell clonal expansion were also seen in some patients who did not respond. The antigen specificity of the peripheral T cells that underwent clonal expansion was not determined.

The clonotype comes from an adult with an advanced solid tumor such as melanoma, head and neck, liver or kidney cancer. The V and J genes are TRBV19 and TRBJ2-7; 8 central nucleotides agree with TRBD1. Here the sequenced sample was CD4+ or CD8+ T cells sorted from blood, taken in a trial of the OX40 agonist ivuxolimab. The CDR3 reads CASSPRGQGSSYEQYF. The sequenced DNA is TGTGCCAGTAGCCCTAGAGGACAGGGATCCTCCTACGAGCAGTACTTC.